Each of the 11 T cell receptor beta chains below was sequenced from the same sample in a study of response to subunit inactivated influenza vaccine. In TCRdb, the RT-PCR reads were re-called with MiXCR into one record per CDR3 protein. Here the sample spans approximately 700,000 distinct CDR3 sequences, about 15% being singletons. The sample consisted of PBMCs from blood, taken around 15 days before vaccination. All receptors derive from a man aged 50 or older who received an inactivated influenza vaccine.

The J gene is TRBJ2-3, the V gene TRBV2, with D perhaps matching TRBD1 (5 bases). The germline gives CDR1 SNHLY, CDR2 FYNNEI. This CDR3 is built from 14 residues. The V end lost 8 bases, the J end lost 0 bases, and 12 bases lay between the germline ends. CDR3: CASWTFSSTDTQYF. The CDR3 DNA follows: TGTGCCAGCTGGACATTTTCTAGCACAGATACGCAGTATTTT.

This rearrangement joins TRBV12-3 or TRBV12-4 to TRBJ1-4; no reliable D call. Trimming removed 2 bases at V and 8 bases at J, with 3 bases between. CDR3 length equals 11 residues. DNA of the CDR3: TGTGCCAGCAGTTTACTCGAAAAACTGTTTTTT. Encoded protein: CASSLLEKLFF.

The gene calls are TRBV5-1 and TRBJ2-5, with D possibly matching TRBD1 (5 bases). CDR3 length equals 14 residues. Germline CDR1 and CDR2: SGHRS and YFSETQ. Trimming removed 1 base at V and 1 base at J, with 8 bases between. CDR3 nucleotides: TGCGCCAGCAGCTTGCAGACAGTCCAAGAGACCCAGTACTTC. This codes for CASSLQTVQETQYF. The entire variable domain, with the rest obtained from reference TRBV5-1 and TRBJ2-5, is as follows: KAGVTQTPRYLIKTRGQQVTLSCSPISGHRSVSWYQQTPGQGLQFLFEYFSETQRNKGNFPGRFSGRQFSNSRSEMNVSTLELGDSALYLCASSLQTVQETQYFGPGTRLLVL.

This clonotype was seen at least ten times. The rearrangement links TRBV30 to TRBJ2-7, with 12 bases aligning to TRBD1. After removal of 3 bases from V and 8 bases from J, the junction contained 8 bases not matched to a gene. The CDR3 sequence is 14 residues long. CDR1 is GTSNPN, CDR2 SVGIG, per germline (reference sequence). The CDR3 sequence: CAWRGGTGGLKQYF. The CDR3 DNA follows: TGTGCCTGGAGGGGCGGGACAGGGGGCTTGAAGCAGTACTTC. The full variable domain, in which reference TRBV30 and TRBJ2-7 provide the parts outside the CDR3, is SQTIHQWPATLVQPVGSPLSLECTVEGTSNPNLYWYRQAAGRGLQLLFYSVGIGQISSEVPQNLSASRPQDRQFILSSKKLLLSDSGFYLCAWRGGTGGLKQYFGPGTRLTVT.

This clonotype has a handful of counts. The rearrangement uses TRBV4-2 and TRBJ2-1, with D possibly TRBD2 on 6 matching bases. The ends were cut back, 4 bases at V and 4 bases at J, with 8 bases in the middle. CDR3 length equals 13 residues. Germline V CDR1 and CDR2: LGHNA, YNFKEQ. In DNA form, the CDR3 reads TGTGCCAGCAGCCCGGCGGGGTACAATGAGCAGTTCTTC. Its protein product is CASSPAGYNEQFF.

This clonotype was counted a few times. CDR3: CASSLGVVAGEFF. Written as DNA, the CDR3 is TGTGCCAGCAGCTTAGGCGTTGTTGCGGGGGAGTTCTTC. V usage is TRBV11-1 and J usage is TRBJ2-1; TRBD2 matches at 7 bases. Trimming took 1 base from V and 14 from J; bases not matched to a gene: 8. The CDR3 is made up of 13 amino acids. CDR1 is SGHAT and CDR2 is FQDESV in the germline V gene (reference sequence).

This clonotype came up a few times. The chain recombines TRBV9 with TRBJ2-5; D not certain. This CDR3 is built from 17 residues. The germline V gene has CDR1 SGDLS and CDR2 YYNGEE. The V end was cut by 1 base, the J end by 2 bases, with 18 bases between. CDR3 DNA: TGTGCCAGCAGCGTATCCCCCCGGACCGAAAATCAAGAGACCCAGTACTTC. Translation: CASSVSPRTENQETQYF.

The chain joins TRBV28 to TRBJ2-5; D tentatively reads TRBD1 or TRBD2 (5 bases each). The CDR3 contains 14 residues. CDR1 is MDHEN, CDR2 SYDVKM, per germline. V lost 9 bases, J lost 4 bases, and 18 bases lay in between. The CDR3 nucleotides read TGTGCCAGTACAGAAGGGGCGGGTAGAGAGACCCAGTACTTC. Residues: CASTEGAGRETQYF. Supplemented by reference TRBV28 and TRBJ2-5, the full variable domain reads DVKVTQSSRYLVKRTGEKVFLECVQDMDHENMFWYRQDPGLGLRLIYFSYDVKMKEKGDIPEGYSVSREKKERFSLILESASTNQTSMYLCASTEGAGRETQYFGPGTRLLVL.

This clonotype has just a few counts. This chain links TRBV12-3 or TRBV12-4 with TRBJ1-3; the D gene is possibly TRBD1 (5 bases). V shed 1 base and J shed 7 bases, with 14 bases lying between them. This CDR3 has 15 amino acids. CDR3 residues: CASSLGGGTLNTIYF. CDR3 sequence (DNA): TGTGCCAGCAGTTTAGGGGGGGGAACCCTCAACACCATATATTTT.

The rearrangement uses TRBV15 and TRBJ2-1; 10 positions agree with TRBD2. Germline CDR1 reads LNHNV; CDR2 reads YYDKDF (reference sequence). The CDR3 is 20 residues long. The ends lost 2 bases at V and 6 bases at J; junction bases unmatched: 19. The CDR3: CATSRKQRLAGNHLVNEQFF. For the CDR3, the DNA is TGTGCCACCAGCAGAAAGCAACGACTAGCGGGCAACCATCTAGTCAATGAGCAGTTCTTC.

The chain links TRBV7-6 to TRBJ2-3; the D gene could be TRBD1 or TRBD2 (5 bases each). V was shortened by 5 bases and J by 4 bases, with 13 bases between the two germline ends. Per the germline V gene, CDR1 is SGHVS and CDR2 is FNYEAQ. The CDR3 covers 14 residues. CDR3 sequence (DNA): TGTGCCAGCAGCCCTGGGACCCCGCCAGATACGCAGTATTTT. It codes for CASSPGTPPDTQYF.